This note documents a single T cell receptor beta chain sequence. Repertoires were generated with immunoSEQ multiplex PCR, while TCRdb's copy carries only in-frame clones and drops some. Among tens of thousands of clones listed, approximately 86% were seen once. These data are taken from a study of blood T cell repertoires in COVID-19. Study at large: Material from acute and convalescent COVID-19 was sourced from the United States, Italy and Spain. PBMCs, B-cell-depleted T cells, or T cells were the source of the cDNA or gDNA that made up the material.

CDR3 length: 17 amino acids. V gave up 1 base and J gave up 1 base, with 14 bases separating them. Germline values: CDR1 LGHDT, CDR2 YNNKEL (reference sequence). This TCR derives from a man aged 55 to 69 with acute or convalescent COVID-19. The specimen was peripheral blood. The chain has TRBV3-1 (or the pseudogene TRBV3-2) and TRBJ2-4; maybe TRBD2 (6 bases). DNA for the CDR3: TGTGCCAGCAGCCAAGGGGGAGGCGGGACTGCCAAAAACATTCAGTACTTC. This translates into CASSQGGGGTAKNIQYF.